Listed here are 17 T cell receptor beta chains from one sample, sequenced in a study of cytomegalovirus exposure and HLA in healthy donors. The study ran its PCR with 60 Vbeta and 13 Jbeta primers. Assay used: immunoSEQ multiplex PCR; TCRdb lists only in-frame clones, some missing. Its listing shows roughly 200,000 clones. The specimen was PBMCs. These receptor sequences come from a girl aged 2-10 years in good health and CMV-seropositive.

The chain employs TRBV6-6 and TRBJ2-7; D is uncertain. CDR3 length equals 14 residues. Trimming shortened V by 2 bases and J by 0 bases, and 8 bases separated the two germline ends. The germline V gene encodes CDR1 MNHNY and CDR2 SVGAGI (reference sequence). This chain's CDR3 is CASSYTESSYEQYF. The CDR3 DNA is TGTGCCAGCAGTTACACAGAAAGCTCCTACGAGCAGTACTTC.

The chain joins TRBV7-3 to TRBJ1-5; D unclear. CDR1 and CDR2 from the germline V gene are SGHTA and FQGTGA. This CDR3 contains 18 residues. V lost 0 bases and J lost 2, with 17 bases in between. The CDR3 bases are TGTGCCAGCAGCTTAACAGGTCAGGTAGCGGGTGGCAATCAGCCCCAGCATTTT. Its translation is CASSLTGQVAGGNQPQHF.

The CDR3 protein is CASSPNIGGQPQHF. The CDR3 nucleotides are TGTGCCAGTAGTCCCAATATAGGGGGTCAGCCCCAGCATTTT. This chain joins TRBV19 and TRBJ1-5; weak D call: TRBD1 (6 bases). CDR3 length: 14 residues. V shed 5 bases and J shed 6 bases, with 14 bases lying between them. Germline CDR1 LNHDA, CDR2 SQIVND (reference sequence).

The chain joins TRBV28 to TRBJ2-2, with D uncertain. This CDR3 spans 14 amino acids. V lost 2 bases and J lost 4, with 8 bases in between. CDR1 MDHEN and CDR2 SYDVKM come from the germline V gene. In DNA, the CDR3 is TGTGCCAGCAGTTTAGCTATTAGCACCGGGGAGCTGTTTTTT. Its translation: CASSLAISTGELFF.

Comment on this clone: A junction boundary mismatches the germline segment, possibly from a read error. The CDR3 sequence is CASSYTQDF. In DNA form, the CDR3 reads TGTGCCAGCAGTTACACCCAGGATTTT. The chain carries TRBV6-6 and TRBJ1-3; D not resolved. This CDR3 region has 9 residues. Germline CDR1 MNHNY, CDR2 SVGAGI (reference sequence).

The chain has TRBV4-2 and TRBJ1-4; D possibly corresponds to TRBD1 (5 bases). V lost 1 base and J 7 bases, leaving 13 bases between the germline ends. Germline V gene data show CDR1 as LGHNA and CDR2 as YNFKEQ. The CDR3 has 15 residues. CDR3 residues: CASSQGWGQSEKLFF. DNA of the CDR3: TGTGCCAGCAGCCAAGGTTGGGGCCAGAGTGAAAAACTGTTTTTT.

V gene TRBV28 combines with J gene TRBJ1-1, with 8 nucleotides matching TRBD1. The CDR3 totals 13 residues. With 8 bases clipped from V and 3 bases from J, the junction kept 5 bases outside the gene matches. Germline V gene lookup returns CDR1 MDHEN and CDR2 SYDVKM. The CDR3 protein is CASLRDRYTEAFF. As DNA, the CDR3 is TGTGCCAGCCTCCGGGACAGGTACACTGAAGCTTTCTTT.

The J gene is TRBJ1-2, the V gene TRBV5-1, with TRBD1 matching 7 bases. The CDR3 spans 15 residues. V lost 1 base to trimming and J lost 5 bases; unmatched junction nucleotides: 8. The germline V gene encodes CDR1 SGHRS and CDR2 YFSETQ. CDR3 protein: CASSLSGTETYGYTF. The CDR3 DNA is TGCGCCAGCAGCTTGAGTGGGACAGAGACTTATGGCTACACCTTC.

The chain uses TRBV7-9 and TRBJ2-7, with D hard to call. The CDR3 totals 12 residues. Trimming shortened V by 4 bases and J by 7 bases, and 11 bases separated the two germline ends. The germline V gene encodes CDR1 SEHNR and CDR2 FQNEAQ (reference sequence). The CDR3 region is CASSSPVGEQYF. CDR3 DNA sequence: TGTGCCAGCAGCTCCCCGGTCGGTGAGCAGTACTTC.

V usage is TRBV5-1 and J usage is TRBJ2-5, with 11 positions matching TRBD1. The better agreement between TRBJ2-7 and the DNA end casts doubt on the J call. Germline V lookup: CDR1 SGHRS, CDR2 YFSETQ. This CDR3 has 13 amino acids. CDR3 loop: CASSKGQGDEQYF. The DNA for the CDR3 is TGCGCCAGCAGCAAGGGACAGGGGGACGAGCAGTACTTC.

V gene TRBV2 combines with J gene TRBJ2-7; D may be TRBD1 (5 bases). Trimming removed 2 bases from V and 3 bases from J, with 5 bases in between. This CDR3 has 12 residues. Germline V CDR1 and CDR2: SNHLY, FYNNEI. The CDR3: CASSETGYEQYF. CDR3 bases: TGTGCCAGCAGTGAAACAGGCTACGAGCAGTACTTC.

The J gene is TRBJ2-1, the V gene TRBV14, with D unclear. The ends were cut back, 4 bases at V and 8 bases at J, with 9 bases in the middle. Germline V gene sequence: CDR1 SGHDN, CDR2 FVKESK. This CDR3 is 12 amino acids long. DNA of the CDR3: TGTGCCAGCAGCCTGGGCTGGGATGAGCAGTTCTTC. It is translated as CASSLGWDEQFF.

This chain uses TRBV5-6 with TRBJ2-3, with TRBD2 as a possible D gene (6 bases). This CDR3 is 12 amino acids long. Germline CDR1 SGHDT, CDR2 YYEEEE. Trimming removed 1 base at V and 8 bases at J, with 8 bases between. CDR3 amino acids: CASSLSSVTQYF. The CDR3 DNA sequence: TGTGCCAGCAGCTTGTCTAGCGTTACGCAGTATTTT.

The chain is built from TRBV28 and TRBJ1-3; maybe TRBD1 (5 bases). V lost 1 base and J lost 0, with 16 bases in between. The CDR3 has 18 residues. In germline, CDR1 is MDHEN, CDR2 SYDVKM. The CDR3 region is CASSLLGARGYSGNTIYF. The CDR3 nucleotides are TGTGCCAGCAGTTTATTAGGTGCGCGGGGGTACTCTGGAAACACCATATATTTT.

This chain uses TRBV6-5 with TRBJ2-1; a weak D match, TRBD2 (5 bases). Germline values: CDR1 MNHEY, CDR2 SVGAGI. CDR3 length equals 14 residues. V lost 2 bases and J lost 6, with 11 bases in between. The CDR3 region is CASSYRPSPNEQFF. For the CDR3, the DNA is TGTGCCAGCAGTTACCGGCCTAGCCCCAATGAGCAGTTCTTC.

This rearrangement joins TRBV27 to TRBJ2-3; D unresolved. Looked up from germline, CDR1 is MNHEY and CDR2 is SMNVEV (reference sequence). The V and J ends lost 2 bases and 0 bases respectively, with 9 bases between them. This CDR3 has 15 amino acids. The chain's CDR3 is CASSLTRSSTDTQYF. Written as DNA, the CDR3 is TGTGCCAGCAGTTTAACACGATCTAGCACAGATACGCAGTATTTT.

The chain employs TRBV5-1 and TRBJ2-2; a possible D gene is TRBD1 (6 bases). V shed 5 bases and J shed 1 base, with 9 bases lying between them. The germline V gene has CDR1 SGHRS and CDR2 YFSETQ. This CDR3 region has 14 residues. In DNA form, the CDR3 reads TGCGCCAGCAGGACAGGAGTGAACACCGGGGAGCTGTTTTTT. Its protein product is CASRTGVNTGELFF.